A single sample is the source of the 13 T cell receptor beta chains below, sequenced in a study of regulatory T cells in long-lasting Graves disease. Library construction for TCR beta used iRepertoire HTBI primers and Arm-PCR of CDR3 regions. TCRdb redid the calling of the multiplex PCR reads with MiXCR, one entry per CDR3 protein. The sample consists of about 530,000 distinct CDR3 sequences, about 16% of them appearing once. Sample time point: newly diagnosed GD, antithyroid drugs for less than 3 months. Extracted PBMC RNA gave rise to the TCR library. The same sample was also used in a study of T cells in Graves' hyperthyroidism and ophthalmopathy.

Source: peripheral blood mononuclear cells (PBMCs), taken at new diagnosis, from a patient treated with antithyroid drugs. These receptors were collected from a woman aged 35-65 years with Graves disease.

Many counts were recorded for this clonotype. The J gene is TRBJ2-3, the V gene TRBV7-8; D gene uncertain. Germline V gene sequence: CDR1 SGHVS, CDR2 FQNEAQ. The length of the CDR3 is 13 residues. V was pared by 6 bases and J by 2 bases, with 9 bases between. This CDR3 reads CASSREYTDTQYF. The CDR3 DNA follows: TGTGCCAGCAGTCGCGAATACACAGATACGCAGTATTTT.

This clonotype has at least ten counts. The chain recombines TRBV11-2 with TRBJ1-5; D perhaps matches TRBD1 (6 bases). V dropped 1 base and J dropped 3 bases, with 10 bases sitting between them. This CDR3 contains 15 residues. The germline CDR1 and CDR2 sequences are SGHAT and FQNNGV. CDR3 bases: TGTGCCAGCAGCTTAGGCGGGACACTCAATCAGCCCCAGCATTTT. This sequence encodes CASSLGGTLNQPQHF.

This clonotype was found many times. The chain couples TRBV19 to TRBJ1-1; TRBD1 might be the D (6 bases). CDR1 is LNHDA, CDR2 SQIVND, per germline (reference sequence). There are 13 residues in the CDR3. Trimming shortened V by 9 bases and J by 3 bases, and 14 bases separated the two germline ends. CDR3 sequence reads: CASRGGGDTEAFF. The CDR3 nucleotides read TGTGCCAGCAGGGGAGGGGGTGACACTGAAGCTTTCTTT.

This clonotype was observed a few times. This sequence joins TRBV15 and TRBJ1-1, with a weak D call TRBD1 (6 bases). The germline CDR1 and CDR2 sequences are LNHNV and YYDKDF (reference sequence). V was clipped by 4 bases and J by 1 base, with 10 bases between them. The CDR3 extends over 14 amino acids. The CDR3 nucleotides read TGTGCCACCAGCAAAATGGGACAGAACACTGAAGCTTTCTTT. Its translation is CATSKMGQNTEAFF.

In this sample, this clonotype turned up many times. The junction differs from germline at one of its ends, possibly a read error. This chain links TRBV7-9 with TRBJ2-1, with D possibly matching TRBD1 (5 bases). Germline V CDR1 and CDR2: SEHNR, FQNEAQ (reference sequence). The CDR3 sequence is 13 residues long. CDR3 DNA: TGCGCCAGCAGCTTTGGGCAGGGCAATGAGCAGTTCTTC. Amino acid sequence: CASSFGQGNEQFF.

The chain links TRBV28 to TRBJ2-4, with D uncertain. V lost 6 bases and J 0 bases, leaving 12 bases between the germline ends. Germline assignment: CDR1 MDHEN and CDR2 SYDVKM. This CDR3 is 15 amino acids long. CDR3 sequence reads: CASSSPPRAKNIQYF. The DNA of the CDR3 is TGTGCCAGCAGCTCCCCCCCCAGAGCCAAAAACATTCAGTACTTC.

This chain connects TRBV6-1 to TRBJ1-2; 8 positions match TRBD1. CDR1 is MNHNS and CDR2 is SASEGT in the germline V gene. Trimming cost V 6 bases and J 8 bases; bases outside gene matches: 8. This CDR3 spans 13 amino acids. The CDR3 nucleotides are TGTGCCAGCAGGAACAGGGGGGAAGGAGGCTACACCTTC. This gives the protein CASRNRGEGGYTF.

The chain is built from TRBV19 and TRBJ1-3, with D perhaps matching TRBD1 (5 bases). Trimming removed 8 bases from V and 4 bases from J, with 12 bases in between. The CDR3 sequence is 13 residues long. The germline V gene has CDR1 LNHDA and CDR2 SQIVND (reference sequence). The CDR3 DNA reads as TGTGCCAGTGGCCAGGGCGGCGGAAACACCATATATTTT. This codes for CASGQGGGNTIYF.

Many counts were recorded for this clonotype. The V and J genes are TRBV28 and TRBJ2-1; the D is unclear. There are 10 residues in the CDR3. V lost 5 bases and J 8 bases, leaving 4 bases between the germline ends. CDR1 and CDR2 (germline): MDHEN, SYDVKM. The DNA of the CDR3 is TGTGCCAGCAGTGTCGATGAGCAGTTCTTC. Its translation is CASSVDEQFF.

This chain connects TRBV5-5 to TRBJ1-2, with 8 bases aligning to TRBD1. CDR3 length: 13 amino acids. The germline CDR1 and CDR2 sequences are SGHKS and YYEKEE (reference sequence). Trimming removed 4 bases from V and 8 bases from J; junction bases left unmatched: 7. The CDR3 bases are TGTGCCAGCAGCAGCCCGACAGGGGAAGGCTACACCTTC. Translated, it gives CASSSPTGEGYTF.

This clonotype has ten or more counts. This chain joins TRBV18 and TRBJ1-4; no clear D. The CDR3 loop spans 16 amino acids. Trimming took off 3 bases at V and 0 bases at J, with 11 bases between the two ends. Germline V gives CDR1 KGHSH, CDR2 LQKENI. In nucleotides, the CDR3 is TGTGCCAGCTCACCGCAATACCTTGCAACTAATGAAAAACTGTTTTTT. Residues: CASSPQYLATNEKLFF.

The table lists this clonotype with a few counts. The genes are TRBV5-5 and TRBJ2-5; D gene ambiguous. Germline V gene data show CDR1 as SGHKS and CDR2 as YYEKEE (reference sequence). The CDR3 runs 13 residues. V lost 1 base and J 5 bases, leaving 9 bases between the germline ends. For the CDR3, the DNA is TGTGCCAGCAGCTTGCGTCCTGGTGAGACCCAGTACTTC. It specifies CASSLRPGETQYF.

This clonotype was observed many times. The J gene is TRBJ1-1, the V gene TRBV12-3 or TRBV12-4, with TRBD1 matching 7 bases. The CDR3 has 13 amino acids. V lost 6 bases to trimming and J lost 1 base; unmatched junction nucleotides: 2. This CDR3 is CASSRTGNTEAFF. The CDR3 DNA sequence: TGTGCCAGCAGCCGGACAGGGAACACTGAAGCTTTCTTT.